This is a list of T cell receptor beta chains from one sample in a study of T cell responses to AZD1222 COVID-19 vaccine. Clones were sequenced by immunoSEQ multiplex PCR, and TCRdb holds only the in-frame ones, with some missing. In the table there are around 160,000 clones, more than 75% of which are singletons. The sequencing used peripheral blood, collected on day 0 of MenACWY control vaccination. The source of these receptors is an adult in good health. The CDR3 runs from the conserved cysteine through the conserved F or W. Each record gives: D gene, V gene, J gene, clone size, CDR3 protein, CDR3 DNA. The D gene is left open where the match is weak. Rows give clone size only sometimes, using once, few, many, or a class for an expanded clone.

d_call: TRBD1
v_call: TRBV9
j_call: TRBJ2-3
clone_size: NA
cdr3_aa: CASSVGVNRGDTQYF
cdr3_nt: TGTGCCAGCAGCGTAGGTGTGAACAGGGGAGATACGCAGTATTTT

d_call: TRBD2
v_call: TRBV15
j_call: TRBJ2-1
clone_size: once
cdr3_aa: CATSGLAGAYNEQFF
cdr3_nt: TGTGCCACCAGCGGACTAGCGGGGGCCTACAATGAGCAGTTCTTC

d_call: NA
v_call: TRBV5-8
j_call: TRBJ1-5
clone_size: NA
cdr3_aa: CASSNRQLNQPQHF
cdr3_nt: TGTGCCAGCAGCAACCGACAGCTAAATCAGCCCCAGCATTTT

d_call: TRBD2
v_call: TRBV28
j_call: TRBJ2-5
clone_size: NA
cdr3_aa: CASRVGGGPQWMYF
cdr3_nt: TGTGCCAGCAGGGTTGGCGGGGGGCCCCAGTGGATGTACTTC

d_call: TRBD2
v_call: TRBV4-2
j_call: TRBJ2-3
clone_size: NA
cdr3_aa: CASSQDSSGGLRTPQYF
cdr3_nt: TGTGCCAGCAGCCAAGATTCGAGCGGGGGGCTGCGAACGCCGCAGTATTTT

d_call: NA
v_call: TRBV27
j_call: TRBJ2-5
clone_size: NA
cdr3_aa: CASSLSDYETQYF
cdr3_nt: TGTGCCAGCAGTTTATCGGATTACGAGACCCAGTACTTC

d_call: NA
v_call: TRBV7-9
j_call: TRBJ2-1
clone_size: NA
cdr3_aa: CASSFAAPNEQFF
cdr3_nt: TGTGCCAGCAGCTTCGCAGCCCCCAATGAGCAGTTCTTC

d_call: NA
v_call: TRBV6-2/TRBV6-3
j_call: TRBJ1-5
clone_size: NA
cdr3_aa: CASSRDGTNQPQHF
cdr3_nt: TGTGCCAGCAGCCGCGACGGGACCAATCAGCCCCAGCATTTT

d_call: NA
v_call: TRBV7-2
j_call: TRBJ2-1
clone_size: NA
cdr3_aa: CASSLDSYNEQFF
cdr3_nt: TGTGCCAGCTCCTTGGACAGCTACAATGAGCAGTTCTTC

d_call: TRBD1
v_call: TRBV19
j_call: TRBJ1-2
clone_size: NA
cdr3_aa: CASSYDRDGNYGYTF
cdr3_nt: TGTGCCAGTAGTTATGACAGGGACGGTAACTATGGCTACACCTTC

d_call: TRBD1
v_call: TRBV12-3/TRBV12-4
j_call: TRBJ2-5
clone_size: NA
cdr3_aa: CASSRQGKETQYF
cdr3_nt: TGTGCCAGCAGCCGACAGGGGAAAGAGACCCAGTACTTC

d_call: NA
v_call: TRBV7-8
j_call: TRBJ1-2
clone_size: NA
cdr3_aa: CASSLASFTAWNGYTF
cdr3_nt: TGTGCCAGCAGCTTAGCGAGTTTTACGGCTTGGAATGGCTACACCTTC

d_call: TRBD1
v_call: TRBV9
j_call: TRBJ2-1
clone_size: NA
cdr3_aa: CASSVEVLETGKDNEQFF
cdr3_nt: TGTGCCAGCAGCGTAGAGGTTTTGGAGACAGGGAAGGACAATGAGCAGTTCTTC

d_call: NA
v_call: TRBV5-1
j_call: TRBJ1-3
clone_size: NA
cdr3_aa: CASSGGNPGNTIYF
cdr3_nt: TGCGCCAGCAGCGGAGGGAACCCAGGAAACACCATATATTTT

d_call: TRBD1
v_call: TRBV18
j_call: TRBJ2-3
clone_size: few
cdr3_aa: CASSPRTGKADTQYF
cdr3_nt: TGTGCCAGCTCGCCCAGGACAGGGAAAGCAGATACGCAGTATTTT

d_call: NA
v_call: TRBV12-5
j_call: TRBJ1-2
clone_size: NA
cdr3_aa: CASGYAESGYTF
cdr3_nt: TGTGCTAGTGGATATGCGGAGTCTGGCTACACCTTC

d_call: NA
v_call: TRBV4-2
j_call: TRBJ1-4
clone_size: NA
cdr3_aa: CASSRQASTNEKLFF
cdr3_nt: TGTGCCAGCAGCCGACAGGCATCAACTAATGAAAAACTGTTTTTT

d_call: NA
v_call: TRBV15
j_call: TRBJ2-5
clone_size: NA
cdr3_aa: CATSREAQETQYF
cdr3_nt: TGTGCCACCAGCAGAGAGGCCCAAGAGACCCAGTACTTC

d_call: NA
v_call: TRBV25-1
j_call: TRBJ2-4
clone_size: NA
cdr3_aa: CASSESGARAKNIQYF
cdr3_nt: TGTGCCAGCAGTGAATCGGGGGCCCGGGCCAAAAACATTCAGTACTTC

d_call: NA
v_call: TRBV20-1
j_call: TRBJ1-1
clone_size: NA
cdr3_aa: CSASWPGANTEAFF
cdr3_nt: TGCAGTGCTAGTTGGCCCGGGGCGAACACTGAAGCTTTCTTT

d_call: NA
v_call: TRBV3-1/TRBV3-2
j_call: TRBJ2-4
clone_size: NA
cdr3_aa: CASSQDPGVVAKNIQYF
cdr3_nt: TGTGCCAGCAGCCAAGATCCAGGGGTCGTAGCCAAAAACATTCAGTACTTC

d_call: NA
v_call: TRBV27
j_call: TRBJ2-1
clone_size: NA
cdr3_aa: CASSLVGSVDEQFF
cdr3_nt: TGTGCCAGCAGTTTAGTGGGGTCCGTGGATGAGCAGTTCTTC

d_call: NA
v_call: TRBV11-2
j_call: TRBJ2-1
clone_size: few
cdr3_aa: CASGGSYEQFF
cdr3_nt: TGTGCCAGCGGTGGTTCGTATGAGCAGTTCTTC

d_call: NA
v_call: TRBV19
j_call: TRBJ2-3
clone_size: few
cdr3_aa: CAVAPSAGTDTQYF
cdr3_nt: TGTGCCGTAGCCCCGAGTGCCGGCACAGATACGCAGTATTTT

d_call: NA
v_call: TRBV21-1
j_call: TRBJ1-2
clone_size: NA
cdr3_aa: CASSKRGDIANYGYTF
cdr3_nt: TGTGCCAGCAGCAAAAGGGGGGACATAGCTAACTATGGCTACACCTTC

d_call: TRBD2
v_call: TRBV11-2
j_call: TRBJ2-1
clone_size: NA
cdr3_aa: CASSLYGTSGGDEQFF
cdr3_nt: TGTGCCAGCAGCTTATATGGGACTAGCGGGGGCGATGAGCAGTTCTTC

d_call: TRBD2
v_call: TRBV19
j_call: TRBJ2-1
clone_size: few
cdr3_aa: CASSTTSGEYNEQFF
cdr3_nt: TGTGCCAGTAGTACTACTAGCGGGGAGTACAATGAGCAGTTCTTC

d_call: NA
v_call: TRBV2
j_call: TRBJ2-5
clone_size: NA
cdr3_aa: CASSRSYQETQYF
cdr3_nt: TGTGCCAGCAGTAGGAGTTACCAAGAGACCCAGTACTTC

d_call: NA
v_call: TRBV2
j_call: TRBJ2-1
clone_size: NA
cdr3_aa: CASSARGAPNEQFF
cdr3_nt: TGTGCCAGCAGCGCTCGTGGGGCCCCCAATGAGCAGTTCTTC

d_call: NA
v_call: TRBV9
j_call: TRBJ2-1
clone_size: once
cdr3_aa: CASSVQDRWGANEQFF
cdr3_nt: TGTGCCAGCAGCGTCCAAGACAGGTGGGGAGCGAATGAGCAGTTCTTC

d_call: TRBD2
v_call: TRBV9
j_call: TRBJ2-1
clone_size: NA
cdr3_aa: CASSVEGLAGPYNEQFF
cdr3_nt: TGTGCCAGCAGCGTAGAGGGACTAGCGGGGCCGTACAATGAGCAGTTCTTC

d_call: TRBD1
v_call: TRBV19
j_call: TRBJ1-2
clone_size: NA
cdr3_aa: CAPPWDREHLGYTF
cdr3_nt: TGTGCCCCCCCCTGGGACAGGGAGCATCTCGGCTACACCTTC

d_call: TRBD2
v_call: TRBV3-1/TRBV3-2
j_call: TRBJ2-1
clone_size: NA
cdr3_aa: CASRHNTGGYNEQFF
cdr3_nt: TGTGCCAGCCGCCACAACACGGGGGGTTACAATGAGCAGTTCTTC

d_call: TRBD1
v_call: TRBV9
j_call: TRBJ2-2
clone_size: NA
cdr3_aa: CASSVGGQVNGELFF
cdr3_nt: TGTGCCAGCAGCGTAGGGGGACAGGTGAACGGGGAGCTGTTTTTT

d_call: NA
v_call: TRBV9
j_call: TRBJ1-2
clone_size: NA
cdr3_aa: CASSLSSGTQVFGYTF
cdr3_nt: TGTGCCAGCAGCCTCTCTTCGGGGACGCAGGTTTTTGGCTACACCTTC

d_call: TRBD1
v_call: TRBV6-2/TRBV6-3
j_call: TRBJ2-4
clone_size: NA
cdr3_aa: CASSSRDRGLSDIQYF
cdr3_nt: TGTGCCAGCAGTAGCCGGGACAGGGGATTATCGGACATTCAGTACTTC

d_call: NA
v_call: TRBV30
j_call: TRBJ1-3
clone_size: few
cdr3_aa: CAWSVAANTIYF
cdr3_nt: TGTGCCTGGAGTGTCGCCGCGAACACCATATATTTT

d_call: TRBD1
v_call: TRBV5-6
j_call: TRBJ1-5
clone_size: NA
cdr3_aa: CASSSGGTGFLNQPQHF
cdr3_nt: TGTGCCAGCAGCTCTGGAGGGACAGGGTTTCTAAATCAGCCCCAGCATTTT

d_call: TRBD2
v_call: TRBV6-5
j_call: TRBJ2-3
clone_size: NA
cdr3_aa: CASGPGLANTDTQYF
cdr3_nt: TGTGCCAGCGGACCCGGACTAGCGAACACAGATACGCAGTATTTT

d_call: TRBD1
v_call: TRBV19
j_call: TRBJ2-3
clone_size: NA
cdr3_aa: CASSIERGREDTDTQYF
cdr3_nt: TGTGCCAGTAGTATAGAAAGGGGGCGCGAGGACACAGATACGCAGTATTTT

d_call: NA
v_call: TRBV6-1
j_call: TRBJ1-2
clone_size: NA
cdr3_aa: CASSEATERSYGYTF
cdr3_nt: TGTGCCAGCAGTGAAGCGACGGAACGGAGCTATGGCTACACCTTC

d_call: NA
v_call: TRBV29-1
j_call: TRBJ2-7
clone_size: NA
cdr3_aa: CSARRGGQYEQYF
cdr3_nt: TGCAGCGCCAGAAGAGGAGGGCAGTACGAGCAGTACTTC

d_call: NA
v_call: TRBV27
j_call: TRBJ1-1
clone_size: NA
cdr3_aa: CASSLSWEGNTEAFF
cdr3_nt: TGTGCCAGCAGTTTATCGTGGGAAGGGAACACTGAAGCTTTCTTT

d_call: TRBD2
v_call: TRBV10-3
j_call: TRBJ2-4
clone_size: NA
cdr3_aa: CAISETSGGVGNIQYF
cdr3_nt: TGTGCCATCAGTGAGACTAGCGGGGGGGTTGGAAACATTCAGTACTTC

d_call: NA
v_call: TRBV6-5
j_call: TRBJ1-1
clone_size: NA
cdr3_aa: CATLGLGLGTEAFF
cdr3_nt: TGTGCCACCTTGGGGCTGGGCTTAGGGACTGAAGCTTTCTTT

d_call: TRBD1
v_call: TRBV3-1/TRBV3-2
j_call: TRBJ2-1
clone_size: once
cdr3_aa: CASSPAPGQIYNEQFF
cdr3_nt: TGTGCCAGCAGCCCCGCCCCGGGACAGATCTACAATGAGCAGTTCTTC

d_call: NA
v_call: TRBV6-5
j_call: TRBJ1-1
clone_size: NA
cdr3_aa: CATRDTQAFF
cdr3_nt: TGTGCCACCAGGGACACCCAGGCTTTCTTT

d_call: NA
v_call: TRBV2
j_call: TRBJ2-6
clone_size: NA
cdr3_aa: CASVIGSGANVLTF
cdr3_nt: TGTGCCAGCGTGATAGGCTCTGGGGCCAACGTCCTGACTTTC

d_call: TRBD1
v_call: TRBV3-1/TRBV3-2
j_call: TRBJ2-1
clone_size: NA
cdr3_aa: CASSHGQGYNEQFF
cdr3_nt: TGTGCCAGCAGCCACGGACAGGGCTACAATGAGCAGTTCTTC

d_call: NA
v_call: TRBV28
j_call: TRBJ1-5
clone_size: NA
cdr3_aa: CASSLAGIDQPQHF
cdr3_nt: TGTGCCAGCAGTTTGGCAGGGATCGATCAGCCCCAGCATTTT

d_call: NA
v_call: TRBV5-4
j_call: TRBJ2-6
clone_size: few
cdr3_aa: CASSFGGRSSGANVLTF
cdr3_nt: TGTGCCAGCAGCTTTGGGGGACGGTCCTCTGGGGCCAACGTCCTGACTTTC

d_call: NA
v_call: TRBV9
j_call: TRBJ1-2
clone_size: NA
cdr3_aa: CASSVAPTGGYGYTF
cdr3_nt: TGTGCCAGCAGCGTAGCTCCCACCGGGGGCTATGGCTACACCTTC

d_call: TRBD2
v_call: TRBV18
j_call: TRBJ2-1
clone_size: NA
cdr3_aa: CASSPQGTRDNEQFF
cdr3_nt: TGTGCCAGCTCTCCCCAAGGGACTAGGGACAATGAGCAGTTCTTC

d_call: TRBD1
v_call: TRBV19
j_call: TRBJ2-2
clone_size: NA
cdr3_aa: CASSPKGAVTGELFF
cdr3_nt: TGTGCCAGTAGCCCTAAGGGGGCGGTTACCGGGGAGCTGTTTTTT